The 32 T cell receptor beta chains reported below all come from one sample, sequenced in a study of T cell responses to AZD1222 COVID-19 vaccine. TCRdb's table, derived via immunoSEQ multiplex PCR, lists solely in-frame clones and lacks some. In the table there are tens of thousands of clones, around 88% of which are singletons. Source: peripheral blood, taken 28 days after the second AZD1222 dose. Receptor source: an adult who received the AZD1222 COVID-19 vaccine.

The chain uses TRBV7-9 and TRBJ1-6, with a possible D match to TRBD1 (6 bases). Trimming took 5 bases from V and 7 from J, leaving 9 bases between them. Germline loops: CDR1 SEHNR, CDR2 FQNEAQ (reference sequence). This CDR3 spans 13 amino acids. CDR3: CASSLQGNSPLHF. CDR3 sequence (DNA): TGTGCCAGCAGCCTACAGGGAAATTCACCCCTCCACTTT.

The chain has TRBV6-2 or TRBV6-3 and TRBJ1-5; D is perhaps TRBD1 (6 bases). Trimming cost V 6 bases and J 0 bases, with 12 bases left between them. CDR1 and CDR2 (germline): MNHEY, SVGEGT. CDR3 length: 15 residues. CDR3 residues: CASSQRGSSNQPQHF. The CDR3 DNA sequence: TGTGCCAGCAGCCAAAGGGGGAGTAGCAATCAGCCCCAGCATTTT.

This clone was recorded only once. The CDR3 nucleotides read TGTGCCAGCAGTCAAACTCTGGGACTAGCACAAGATACGCAGTATTTT. Its translation: CASSQTLGLAQDTQYF. The chain uses TRBV7-6 and TRBJ2-3; 9 bases agree with TRBD2. Germline CDR1 reads SGHVS; CDR2 reads FNYEAQ. This CDR3 is 16 amino acids long. V gave up 6 bases and J gave up 5 bases; unmatched junction bases: 12.

The CDR3 bases are TGTGCCAGCAGGATGGGACTAGCGGGGGTCGATGAGCAGTTCTTC. Protein product: CASRMGLAGVDEQFF. V usage is TRBV6-6 and J usage is TRBJ2-1; 14 positions match TRBD2. V lost 6 bases to trimming and J lost 8 bases; unmatched junction nucleotides: 6. From germline, CDR1 is MNHNY and CDR2 SVGAGI (reference sequence). CDR3 length: 15 amino acids.

The chain employs TRBV4-3 and TRBJ2-7, with 10 bases identical to TRBD2. CDR3 length: 15 residues. CDR1 LGHNA and CDR2 YSLEER come from the germline V gene. V shed 3 bases and J 2 bases; nucleotides not matched to a gene: 4. CDR3 in DNA: TGCGCCAGCAGCCACGTAGCGGGGGGCGCCTACGAGCAGTACTTC. It specifies CASSHVAGGAYEQYF.

The CDR3 loop is CSVAWPSNTEAFF. The CDR3 DNA is TGCAGCGTTGCGTGGCCGTCGAACACTGAAGCTTTCTTT. The rearrangement links TRBV29-1 to TRBJ1-1, with unresolved D. Germline V CDR1 and CDR2: SQVTM, ANQGSEA. The CDR3 covers 13 residues. V lost 4 bases to trimming and J lost 1 base, with 10 bases between them. Variable domain in full (rest from reference TRBV29-1 and TRBJ1-1): SAVISQKPSRDICQRGTSLTIQCQVDSQVTMMFWYRQQPGQSLTLIATANQGSEATYESGFVIDKFPISRPNLTFSTLTVSNMSPEDSSIYLCSVAWPSNTEAFFGQGTRLTVV.

This chain links TRBV30 with TRBJ1-2, with unresolved D. This CDR3 region has 14 residues. V dropped 1 base and J dropped 1 base, with 10 bases sitting between them. Germline V gene sequence: CDR1 GTSNPN, CDR2 SVGIG (reference sequence). CDR3 DNA sequence: TGTGCCTGGAGTGGAGGACCTCGTAACTATGGCTACACCTTC. Translated: CAWSGGPRNYGYTF. Based on the CDR3 plus reference TRBV30 and TRBJ1-2, the full variable domain is SQTIHQWPATLVQPVGSPLSLECTVEGTSNPNLYWYRQAAGRGLQLLFYSVGIGQISSEVPQNLSASRPQDRQFILSSKKLLLSDSGFYLCAWSGGPRNYGYTFGSGTRLTVV.

The gene calls are TRBV5-4 and TRBJ2-1; no clear D gene. From germline, CDR1 is SGHNT and CDR2 YYREEE (reference sequence). There are 14 residues in the CDR3. V dropped 2 bases and J dropped 5 bases, with 11 bases sitting between them. CDR3 in amino acids: CASSFRVGDNEQFF. The CDR3 nucleotides read TGTGCCAGCAGCTTCCGGGTTGGAGACAATGAGCAGTTCTTC.

The V call is TRBV13, the J call TRBJ1-2; no definite D call. The V end lost 5 bases, the J end lost 7 bases, and 14 bases lay between the germline ends. The CDR3 length is 13 residues. The germline CDR1 and CDR2 sequences are PRHDT and FYEKMQ (reference sequence). The chain's CDR3 is CASSTPDGGGYTF. The CDR3 nucleotides are TGTGCCAGCAGCACACCAGACGGCGGTGGCTACACCTTC.

Worth noting for this clone: Other DNA sequences in the sample encode the same CDR3. J is TRBJ2-3 and V is TRBV5-1; 7 bases map to TRBD1. V shed 2 bases, J shed 1 base, and the junction held 1 base outside the gene matches. This CDR3 is 14 amino acids long. The V gene's germline CDR1 is SGHRS and CDR2 YFSETQ. The CDR3 DNA is TGCGCCAGCAGCTTAGACAGGGGCACAGATACGCAGTATTTT. This encodes CASSLDRGTDTQYF.

V gene TRBV6-5 combines with J gene TRBJ1-2, with D maybe TRBD1 (6 bases). Trimming removed 2 bases at V and 3 bases at J, with 13 bases between. Looked up from germline, CDR1 is MNHEY and CDR2 is SVGAGI. The length of the CDR3 is 15 residues. The CDR3 sequence is CASSYGGGGDYGYTF. The CDR3 region has the DNA TGTGCCAGCAGTTACGGAGGGGGGGGTGACTATGGCTACACCTTC.

The V gene is TRBV5-1, the J gene TRBJ2-7, with 7 bases identical to TRBD1. This CDR3 has 14 residues. The ends lost 4 bases at V and 0 bases at J; junction bases unmatched: 4. Germline V gives CDR1 SGHRS, CDR2 YFSETQ. The CDR3 region is CASSQWTGSYEQYF. CDR3 bases: TGCGCCAGCAGCCAATGGACAGGCTCCTACGAGCAGTACTTC.

The chain employs TRBV18 and TRBJ2-5; the match to TRBD2 covers 11 bases. Looked up from germline, CDR1 is KGHSH and CDR2 is LQKENI. The CDR3 covers 16 residues. Trimming took 2 bases from V and 4 from J; bases not matched to a gene: 6. Here the CDR3 DNA reads TGTGCCAGCTCACCAGGAGAGACTAGCGGGGCAGAGACCCAGTACTTC. Translating it yields CASSPGETSGAETQYF.

This clone came up once. This sequence joins TRBV2 and TRBJ2-5, with TRBD2 matching over 10 bases. V shed 8 bases, J shed 2 bases, and the junction held 14 bases outside the gene matches. The CDR3 consists of 17 residues. Germline CDR1 SNHLY, CDR2 FYNNEI. The CDR3 sequence is CASGGVASGGSQETQYF. Here the CDR3 DNA reads TGTGCCAGCGGTGGGGTGGCTAGCGGGGGCTCACAAGAGACCCAGTACTTC.

The chain is built from TRBV19 and TRBJ1-5; D is uncertain. Between the trimmed V and J ends, which lost 3 bases and 8 bases, there was a span of 14 bases. Per germline, CDR1 LNHDA and CDR2 SQIVND (reference sequence). CDR3 length: 14 amino acids. The CDR3 region has the DNA TGTGCCAGTAGTATCCACAGCCTCGTCGAGCCCCAGCATTTT. It yields the protein CASSIHSLVEPQHF. Together with reference TRBV19 and TRBJ1-5, the CDR3 gives the full variable domain: DGGITQSPKYLFRKEGQNVTLSCEQNLNHDAMYWYRQDPGQGLRLIYYSQIVNDFQKGDIAEGYSVSREKKESFPLTVTSAQKNPTAFYLCASSIHSLVEPQHFGDGTRLSIL.

The rearrangement uses TRBV7-6 and TRBJ2-5, with TRBD2 identical over 12 bases. This CDR3 comprises 16 residues. Germline V gene sequence: CDR1 SGHVS, CDR2 FNYEAQ. Germline trimming cut 5 bases from V and 3 bases from J; bases unmatched to any gene: 7. For the CDR3, the DNA is TGTGCCAGCAGCCCCCATCTAGCGGGGGGGAAAGAGACCCAGTACTTC. This encodes CASSPHLAGGKETQYF. The variable domain in full, with the rest retrieved from reference TRBV7-6 and TRBJ2-5, is GAGVSQSPRYKVTKRGQDVALRCDPISGHVSLYWYRQALGQGPEFLTYFNYEAQQDKSGLPNDRFSAERPEGSISTLTIQRTEQRDSAMYRCASSPHLAGGKETQYFGPGTRLLVL.

The gene calls are TRBV9 and TRBJ1-4; D gene ambiguous. Trimming removed 4 bases from V and 8 bases from J, with 15 bases in between. The CDR3 totals 14 residues. The germline CDR1 and CDR2 sequences are SGDLS and YYNGEE. The CDR3 DNA follows: TGTGCCAGCAGCCCCAGCCAAGGGAGGGAAAAACTGTTTTTT. Its translation is CASSPSQGREKLFF.

The chain is built from TRBV5-1 and TRBJ2-5; D remains unclear. The CDR3 spans 13 residues. Germline CDR1 SGHRS, CDR2 YFSETQ. Trimming cost V 2 bases and J 4 bases, with 9 bases left between them. The CDR3 sequence: CASSFRPPETQYF. The CDR3 nucleotides are TGCGCCAGCAGCTTTCGGCCCCCAGAGACCCAGTACTTC.

The V gene is TRBV7-9, the J gene TRBJ2-3; 8 nucleotides match TRBD2. V trimming: 5 bases; J trimming: 3 bases; junction bases outside the gene matches: 13. The CDR3 is 17 residues long. Germline CDR1 is SEHNR and CDR2 is FQNEAQ (reference sequence). The CDR3 reads CASSPHSASGRTDTQYF. The CDR3 DNA reads TGTGCCAGCAGCCCTCATTCGGCTAGCGGGCGGACAGATACGCAGTATTTT.

The CDR3 DNA is TGTGCCAGCATGATCCAGGCCAATCAGCCCCAGCATTTT. This encodes CASMIQANQPQHF. The V call is TRBV2, the J call TRBJ1-5; no firm D call. The V gene's germline CDR1 is SNHLY and CDR2 FYNNEI. CDR3 size: 13 residues. Trimming cost V 7 bases and J 3 bases, with 10 bases left between them. Together with reference TRBV2 and TRBJ1-5, the CDR3 gives the full variable domain: EPEVTQTPSHQVTQMGQEVILRCVPISNHLYFYWYRQILGQKVEFLVSFYNNEISEKSEIFDDQFSVERPDGSNFTLKIRSTKLEDSAMYFCASMIQANQPQHFGDGTRLSIL.

The CDR3 here is CASSLQGAMNTEAFF. CDR3 sequence (DNA): TGTGCCAGCAGCCTCCAGGGGGCTATGAACACTGAAGCTTTCTTT. This chain connects TRBV7-9 to TRBJ1-1; 8 bases are shared with TRBD1. This CDR3 has 15 residues. Per germline, CDR1 SEHNR and CDR2 FQNEAQ (reference sequence). V trimming: 5 bases; J trimming: 0 bases; junction bases outside the gene matches: 5.

The chain links TRBV10-3 to TRBJ2-7; 10 bases map to TRBD1. This CDR3 contains 13 residues. Losses at the gene ends were 11 bases for V and 3 bases for J; bases not matched to a gene: 7. From germline, CDR1 is ENHRY and CDR2 SYGVKD. CDR3 sequence reads: CASHGTGDYEQYF. DNA for the CDR3: TGTGCCTCCCATGGGACAGGGGACTACGAGCAGTACTTC.

The chain recombines TRBV6-5 with TRBJ1-1; D not certain. CDR1 is MNHEY and CDR2 is SVGAGI in the germline V gene. This CDR3 is 13 amino acids long. Trimming cost V 4 bases and J 1 base, with 7 bases left between them. In DNA form, the CDR3 reads TGTGCCAGCAGTTGGATAAAGAACACTGAAGCTTTCTTT. Amino acid sequence: CASSWIKNTEAFF.

This clone appeared a few times. In nucleotides, the CDR3 is TGTGCCAGCAGTGTCCCGCCAGCAGAGACCCAGTACTTC. This sequence encodes CASSVPPAETQYF. The rearrangement links TRBV5-4 to TRBJ2-5, with D uncertain. V lost 5 bases and J lost 4, with 12 bases in between. The germline gives CDR1 SGHNT, CDR2 YYREEE (reference sequence). The CDR3 has 13 amino acids.

The chain combines TRBV7-3 with TRBJ2-1; 7 bases line up with TRBD1. V lost 5 bases to trimming and J lost 6 bases; unmatched junction nucleotides: 7. Germline values: CDR1 SGHTA, CDR2 FQGTGA. The CDR3 has 14 amino acids. CDR3 region: CASSPRDRTNEQFF. The CDR3 DNA sequence: TGTGCCAGCAGCCCCCGGGACAGAACCAATGAGCAGTTCTTC.

The CDR3 here is CASSEVGEGNTIYF. CDR3 nucleotides: TGTGCCAGCAGTGAAGTGGGGGAAGGAAACACCATATATTTT. This chain connects TRBV6-1 to TRBJ1-3; D perhaps matches TRBD1 (5 bases). V was cut by 1 base and J by 4 bases, with 8 bases left in between. This CDR3 is 14 amino acids long. Germline CDR1 and CDR2: MNHNS and SASEGT.

This chain connects TRBV7-9 to TRBJ1-1; no definite D call. V lost 5 bases, J lost 3 bases, and 13 bases lay in between. The germline gives CDR1 SEHNR, CDR2 FQNEAQ (reference sequence). This CDR3 has 14 residues. The CDR3 region is CASSPRTGDTEAFF. For the CDR3, the DNA is TGTGCCAGCAGCCCACGGACTGGAGACACTGAAGCTTTCTTT.

V gene TRBV10-3 combines with J gene TRBJ2-1; 8 bases are shared with TRBD1. Germline CDR1 reads ENHRY; CDR2 reads SYGVKD. J gave up 4 bases and V 5 bases, and 4 bases lay outside the gene matches. The CDR3 covers 14 residues. CDR3 in DNA: TGTGCCATCAGTCCGACAGGGGAGTACAATGAGCAGTTCTTC. It is translated as CAISPTGEYNEQFF.

The rearrangement links TRBV28 to TRBJ1-1; no firm D call. Per germline, CDR1 MDHEN and CDR2 SYDVKM. This CDR3 spans 13 amino acids. Deletions cut 3 bases from V and 2 bases from J, with 7 bases between. This CDR3 is CASSFSPNTEAFF. The CDR3 nucleotides are TGTGCCAGCAGTTTTAGCCCAAACACTGAAGCTTTCTTT.

There are a few counts of this clone. This rearrangement joins TRBV7-9 to TRBJ1-4; maybe TRBD1 (5 bases). The germline V and J ends were trimmed by 9 bases and 7 bases, with 15 bases remaining between them. This CDR3 is built from 13 residues. Germline lookup yields CDR1 SEHNR and CDR2 FQNEAQ (reference sequence). The CDR3 region has the DNA TGTGCCAGTAACCGGGGGTCGAGTGAAAAACTGTTTTTT. This encodes CASNRGSSEKLFF.

The chain combines TRBV4-2 with TRBJ2-2, with 12 bases that match TRBD2. CDR1 is LGHNA and CDR2 is YNFKEQ in the germline V gene. V lost 0 bases and J lost 4; bases outside the gene matches: 6. This CDR3 spans 18 amino acids. The CDR3 bases are TGTGCCAGCAGCCAAGATCTAGCGGGGGGGCCTGGCACCGGGGAGCTGTTTTTT. Amino acid sequence: CASSQDLAGGPGTGELFF.

The V gene is TRBV4-2, the J gene TRBJ1-5, with D perhaps matching TRBD1 (5 bases). The CDR3 is 17 amino acids. Germline V gene sequence: CDR1 LGHNA, CDR2 YNFKEQ. V was pared by 0 bases and J by 0 bases, with 12 bases between. CDR3 in DNA: TGTGCCAGCAGCCAAGACTTGAGGGGATCTAGCAATCAGCCCCAGCATTTT. It specifies CASSQDLRGSSNQPQHF.